Each of the 28 T cell receptor beta chains below was sequenced from the same sample in a study of human T cells and chemical hapten exposure. MiXCR was run by TCRdb on the RACE reads, yielding one entry per CDR3 protein. Counted here are approximately 90,000 distinct CDR3 sequences, about 8.5% occurring once; the ten biggest clones make up 2% to 3%. The time point: pre-sensitization, week 0. Treatment described: therapeutic diphenylcyclopropenone sensitization with weekly scalp DPC. The source material was whole blood, sampled in connection with sensitization to the hapten diphenylcyclopropenone (DPC). Receptors originate from a man aged 40-50 years with alopecia areata. Some clones in this sample may be carry-over from other donors' samples.

The rearrangement joins TRBV12-3 or TRBV12-4 to TRBJ2-7; perhaps D is TRBD1 or TRBD2 (5 bases each). Trimming left V 6 bases short and J 0 bases short, with 15 bases between. The CDR3 runs 15 residues. The CDR3 nucleotides are TGTGCCAGCAGCGAACCGGGACGGAGCTCCTACGAGCAGTACGTC. This gives the protein CASSEPGRSSYEQYV.

The chain uses TRBV7-6 and TRBJ2-7, with a tentative D call TRBD1 (6 bases). The V gene's germline CDR1 is SGHVS and CDR2 FNYEAQ. Trimming cost V 5 bases and J 5 bases, with 16 bases left between them. This CDR3 is 14 amino acids long. Written as DNA, the CDR3 is TGTGCCAGCAGCCGAACAGGGTCTGGGGACGAGCAGTACGTC. Its protein is CASSRTGSGDEQYV.

V usage is TRBV7-2 and J usage is TRBJ2-1, with 10 bases lining up with TRBD2. The germline V gene encodes CDR1 SGHTA and CDR2 FQGNSA. Losses at the gene ends were 2 bases for V and 15 bases for J; bases not matched to a gene: 13. This CDR3 is 15 amino acids long. The CDR3 loop is CASSLQLAGNGVPFF. The CDR3 DNA reads as TGTGCCAGCAGCTTACAACTAGCGGGAAATGGGGTACCGTTCTTC.

This clonotype was seen a few times. This chain uses TRBV12-3 or TRBV12-4 with TRBJ2-6; possible D gene TRBD1, 6 bases. This CDR3 is built from 19 residues. The V and J ends lost 4 bases and 1 base respectively, with 20 bases between them. The CDR3, as DNA: TGTGCCAGCAGTTCCAGGAAGGGGGACGGGAAATCTGGGGCCAACGTCCTGACTTTC. Translated, it gives CASSSRKGDGKSGANVLTF.

This clonotype has more than one count but fewer than ten. V usage is TRBV12-5 and J usage is TRBJ2-1, with unresolved D. Germline loops: CDR1 LGHNT, CDR2 FRNRAP. CDR3 size: 13 residues. V lost 5 bases, J lost 10 bases, and 15 bases lay in between. CDR3: CASGREPGGEQFF. The CDR3 nucleotides read TGTGCTAGTGGTAGGGAACCCGGCGGAGAGCAGTTCTTC.

The rearrangement uses TRBV7-3 and TRBJ1-1, with unresolved D. V shed 5 bases and J shed 2 bases, with 9 bases lying between them. Germline CDR1 and CDR2: SGHTA and FQGTGA. This CDR3 comprises 13 residues. The CDR3 loop is CASSPWTNTEAFF. DNA for the CDR3: TGTGCCAGCAGCCCCTGGACCAACACTGAAGCTTTCTTT.

This clonotype was counted at least ten times. The V and J genes are TRBV29-1 and TRBJ1-3; D is undetermined. Deletions cut 2 bases from V and 0 bases from J, with 5 bases between. CDR3 length equals 13 residues. Germline CDR1 is SQVTM and CDR2 is ANQGSEA. CDR3 residues: CSVEKDSGNTIYF. The DNA of the CDR3 is TGCAGCGTTGAAAAGGACTCTGGAAACACCATATATTTT.

This clonotype was counted at least ten times. V and J are TRBV2 and TRBJ2-2; no reliable D call. The CDR3 runs 15 residues. Trimming removed 7 bases at V and 0 bases at J, with 12 bases between. Germline lookup yields CDR1 SNHLY and CDR2 FYNNEI. The CDR3 DNA is TGTGCCAGCACCATACTAAATCCGAACACCGGGGAGCTGTTTTTT. Translating it yields CASTILNPNTGELFF.

In its sample, this clonotype was seen a few times. V usage is TRBV11-3 and J usage is TRBJ2-2, with a tentative D call TRBD1 (6 bases). Looked up from germline, CDR1 is SGHNT and CDR2 is YENEEA. The CDR3 sequence is 15 residues long. V was trimmed by 1 base and J by 5 bases, leaving 11 bases between them. The CDR3 is CASSLGQALTGELFF. CDR3 DNA: TGTGCCAGCAGCTTAGGACAGGCATTAACCGGGGAGCTGTTTTTT. Supplemented by reference TRBV11-3 and TRBJ2-2, the full variable domain reads EAGVVQSPRYKIIEKKQPVAFWCNPISGHNTLYWYLQNLGQGPELLIRYENEEAVDDSQLPKDRFSAERLKGVDSTLKIQPAELGDSAVYLCASSLGQALTGELFFGEGSRLTVL.

This clonotype was detected only a few times. The J gene is TRBJ2-1, the V gene TRBV6-2 or TRBV6-3; the match to TRBD2 covers 11 bases. The ends lost 6 bases at V and 2 bases at J; junction bases unmatched: 3. This CDR3 region has 15 residues. Germline lookup yields CDR1 MNHEY and CDR2 SVGEGT. The CDR3 region is CASRLAGGAYNEQFF. CDR3 coding DNA: TGTGCCAGCAGGTTAGCGGGAGGGGCCTACAATGAGCAGTTCTTC.

This sequence joins TRBV7-8 and TRBJ1-4; D ambiguous. CDR1 and CDR2 from the germline V gene are SGHVS and FQNEAQ. V was cut by 1 base and J by 5 bases, with 8 bases left in between. The CDR3 is made up of 14 amino acids. The CDR3 DNA follows: TGTGCCAGCAGCTTAGGCTCCGTCAATGAAAAACTGTTTTTT. As protein: CASSLGSVNEKLFF.

This clonotype has a handful of counts. A read error may produce the germline difference seen at one junction end. This chain joins TRBV5-4 and TRBJ2-2; 7 bases are shared with TRBD2. Germline V CDR1 and CDR2: SGHNT, YYREEE (reference sequence). This CDR3 has 16 residues. The CDR3 bases are TGTGTCAGCACCCCGGGGAGCGGGGCGAACACCGGGGAGCTGTTTTTT. Translating it yields CVSTPGSGANTGELFF.

On this clonotype: A read error may explain this, as a much larger clone is one base away. The genes are TRBV5-1 and TRBJ2-3; 10 bases align to TRBD2. CDR1 and CDR2 (germline): SGHRS, YFSETQ. This CDR3 spans 16 amino acids. The DNA for the CDR3 is TGCGCCAGCGGCTTCGATGGGACTAGCGCTGCAGATACGCAGTATTTT. Encoded protein: CASGFDGTSAADTQYF.

This sequence joins TRBV12-3 or TRBV12-4 and TRBJ2-7, with TRBD2 matching 12 bases. The CDR3 consists of 17 residues. Trimming removed 2 bases from V and 4 bases from J; junction bases left unmatched: 9. The CDR3 region has the DNA TGTGCCAGCAGTTTAAGTGCCGGGACTAGCGGGCGGTACGAGCAGTACTTC. This translates into CASSLSAGTSGRYEQYF.

The table lists this clonotype with many counts. The chain couples TRBV20-1 to TRBJ1-4, with 12 bases lining up with TRBD1. The CDR3 has 18 residues. Germline trimming cut 0 bases from V and 6 bases from J; bases unmatched to any gene: 11. Germline V lookup: CDR1 DFQATT, CDR2 SNEGSKA (reference sequence). Written as DNA, the CDR3 is TGCAGTGCTAGAGATGGGACAGGGGGCGCGGCGACTGATGAAAAACTGTTTTTT. It encodes CSARDGTGGAATDEKLFF.

This clonotype was seen a handful of times. This chain joins TRBV5-1 and TRBJ2-5; D remains unclear. Germline values: CDR1 SGHRS, CDR2 YFSETQ. CDR3 size: 16 residues. With 0 bases removed from V and 1 base from J, the gap between germline ends came to 13 bases. The CDR3 sequence is CASSLVGEALQETQYF. Here the CDR3 DNA reads TGCGCCAGCAGCTTGGTTGGGGAAGCCCTCCAAGAGACCCAGTACTTC. The complete variable domain, with remaining parts taken from reference TRBV5-1 and TRBJ2-5, reads KAGVTQTPRYLIKTRGQQVTLSCSPISGHRSVSWYQQTPGQGLQFLFEYFSETQRNKGNFPGRFSGRQFSNSRSEMNVSTLELGDSALYLCASSLVGEALQETQYFGPGTRLLVL.

This clonotype showed up just a few times. The chain carries TRBV6-1 and TRBJ2-7, with D unresolved. V lost 4 bases and J 0 bases, leaving 4 bases between the germline ends. Germline CDR1 and CDR2: MNHNS and SASEGT. The CDR3 totals 12 residues. The CDR3: CASSVSSYEQYV. CDR3 DNA: TGTGCCAGCAGTGTAAGCTCCTACGAGCAGTACGTC.

This clonotype has ten or more counts. The CDR3 is CASSSPAYEQYF. For the CDR3, the DNA is TGTGCCAGCAGTTCCCCCGCCTACGAGCAGTACTTC. The rearrangement joins TRBV25-1 to TRBJ2-7; no clear D. V was cut by 5 bases and J by 2 bases, with 7 bases left in between. The V gene's germline CDR1 is MGHDK and CDR2 SYGVNS. CDR3 length: 12 residues.

The chain links TRBV2 to TRBJ1-4; D is unclear. Germline V gives CDR1 SNHLY, CDR2 FYNNEI. Trimming shortened V by 0 bases and J by 7 bases, and 12 bases separated the two germline ends. This CDR3 comprises 15 residues. In DNA form, the CDR3 reads TGTGCCAGCAGTGAAGCGCTGGGGTCCGCTGAAAAACTGTTTTTT. It translates to CASSEALGSAEKLFF.

The sample holds many counts of this clonotype. The chain employs TRBV20-1 and TRBJ2-3; 7 bases align to TRBD1. Germline V gives CDR1 DFQATT, CDR2 SNEGSKA (reference sequence). Trimming at V came to 1 base and at J to 1 base, leaving 2 bases not matched to a gene. The CDR3 has 14 amino acids. CDR3 loop: CSARVTGGTDTQYF. The CDR3 nucleotides are TGCAGTGCTAGAGTTACAGGGGGCACAGATACGCAGTATTTT.

In its sample, this clonotype was seen many times. V usage is TRBV7-2 and J usage is TRBJ2-3, with 8 bases fitting TRBD2. The V gene end was trimmed by 6 bases and the J gene end by 0 bases; junction bases not matched to a gene: 8. Germline V gene sequence: CDR1 SGHTA, CDR2 FQGNSA. The CDR3 totals 16 residues. CDR3 sequence reads: CASSQQTSASTDTQYF. CDR3 nucleotides: TGTGCCAGCAGTCAACAGACTAGCGCCAGCACAGATACGCAGTATTTT.

This clonotype was picked up many times. J is TRBJ2-6 and V is TRBV6-6; 11 nucleotides match TRBD1. V shed 7 bases, J shed 0 bases, and the junction held 5 bases outside the gene matches. Germline V gene sequence: CDR1 MNHNY, CDR2 SVGAGI (reference sequence). The CDR3 has 17 residues. In DNA, the CDR3 is TGTGCCAGCACTGGACAGGGGGCGAGCTCTGGGGCCAACGTCCTGACTTTC. Its protein product is CASTGQGASSGANVLTF.

The rearrangement joins TRBV7-2 to TRBJ1-2; TRBD1 matches at 7 bases. V shed 4 bases and J 3 bases; nucleotides not matched to a gene: 5. This CDR3 region has 14 residues. Germline V gives CDR1 SGHTA, CDR2 FQGNSA. CDR3 DNA sequence: TGTGCCAGCAGCTCGTTCGACAGGGACTATGGCTACACCTTC. It translates to CASSSFDRDYGYTF.

Only a few counts were recorded for this clonotype. The genes are TRBV4-3 and TRBJ2-1, with D possibly being TRBD2 (5 bases). The V end lost 0 bases, the J end lost 4 bases, and 13 bases lay between the germline ends. This CDR3 region has 16 residues. The germline CDR1 and CDR2 sequences are LGHNA and YSLEER. CDR3: CASSQDQRSLYNEQFF. The DNA for the CDR3 is TGCGCCAGCAGCCAAGACCAGCGGTCTCTTTACAATGAGCAGTTCTTC.

This rearrangement joins TRBV5-4 to TRBJ1-5; 9 bases map to TRBD1. J gave up 6 bases and V 0 bases, and 4 bases lay outside the gene matches. CDR3 length: 15 amino acids. CDR1 and CDR2 from the germline V gene are SGHNT and YYREEE (reference sequence). The CDR3 region has the DNA TGTGCCAGCAGCTTGGACAGGGGGCGCGGTCAGCCCCAGCATTTT. Protein sequence: CASSLDRGRGQPQHF.

This chain links TRBV21-1 with TRBJ2-7; the DNA was not compared with TRBD2, the D call given in the table. TRBV21-1 is recorded as a pseudogene. The CDR3 length is 16 residues. The CDR3 loop reads CASSNRTSGDPYEQCV. The CDR3 coding sequence is TGTGCCAGCAGCAACCGGACTAGCGGGGACCCTTACGAGCAGTGCGTC.

This clonotype was observed at least ten times. The chain carries TRBV6-2 or TRBV6-3 and TRBJ1-1, with D maybe TRBD1 (5 bases). Between the trimmed V and J ends, which lost 7 bases and 8 bases, there was a span of 17 bases. Germline values: CDR1 MNHEY, CDR2 SVGEGT. This CDR3 comprises 13 residues. The CDR3 protein is CASTLLGQGEAFF. The CDR3 coding sequence is TGTGCCAGCACTCTTTTGGGGCAGGGCGAAGCTTTCTTT.

Many counts were recorded for this clonotype. The chain joins TRBV20-1 to TRBJ1-3; no firm D call. Germline lookup yields CDR1 DFQATT and CDR2 SNEGSKA (reference sequence). The CDR3 is made up of 13 amino acids. Trimming left V 0 bases short and J 2 bases short, with 5 bases between. The CDR3 region has the DNA TGCAGTGCTAGAGAACCAGCTGGAAACACCATATATTTT. Protein: CSAREPAGNTIYF.